These 28 T cell receptor beta chains originate from one sample sequenced in a study of early T cells in non-severe SARS-CoV-2 infection. TCRdb processed the 5' RACE reads anew with MiXCR; each CDR3 protein has one entry. This table holds 26,000 or so distinct CDR3 sequences, approximately 5.1% found once. The specimen was whole blood. These receptors came from an adult who was a healthcare worker with PCR-confirmed SARS-CoV-2 infection or an uninfected control (not recorded which).

This clonotype occurred many times. The genes are TRBV5-1 and TRBJ1-1; D remains ambiguous. V lost 0 bases to trimming and J lost 3 bases, with 6 bases between them. The CDR3 runs 13 residues. The germline V gene encodes CDR1 SGHRS and CDR2 YFSETQ. This chain's CDR3 is CASSLESYTEAFF. DNA of the CDR3: TGCGCCAGCAGCTTGGAGAGCTACACTGAAGCTTTCTTT.

This clonotype is medium-sized in the sample. The rearrangement links TRBV12-3 or TRBV12-4 to TRBJ2-5; D is uncertain. Trimming pared 6 bases from V and 1 base from J, leaving 9 bases between. The CDR3 is 13 residues long. The CDR3 DNA is TGTGCCAGCAGCAAGACCCTCCAAGAGACCCAGTACTTC. Translating gives CASSKTLQETQYF.

This clonotype has ten or more counts. The chain couples TRBV6-2 or TRBV6-3 to TRBJ1-5; 7 nucleotides align to TRBD1. Trimming at V came to 2 bases and at J to 2 bases, leaving 6 bases not matched to a gene. CDR1 and CDR2 (germline): MNHEY, SVGEGT. The CDR3 extends over 16 amino acids. The CDR3 nucleotides read TGTGCCAGCAGTTACGGAGGGGGCGTTCGCAATCAGCCCCAGCATTTT. Translation: CASSYGGGVRNQPQHF.

In this sample, this clonotype turned up many times. The rearrangement joins TRBV6-2 or TRBV6-3 to TRBJ2-3; D is uncertain. Trimming left V 6 bases short and J 6 bases short, with 10 bases between. The CDR3 is 12 residues long. Germline CDR1 is MNHEY and CDR2 is SVGEGT. The DNA of the CDR3 is TGTGCCAGCAGCCCCCCGGCGGATACGCAGTATTTT. Amino acids: CASSPPADTQYF.

This clonotype was seen repeatedly, ten times or more. The chain employs TRBV6-2 or TRBV6-3 and TRBJ2-1; D gene ambiguous. The CDR3 loop spans 15 amino acids. V lost 4 bases and J 0 bases, leaving 10 bases between the germline ends. Looked up from germline, CDR1 is MNHEY and CDR2 is SVGEGT. CDR3 DNA sequence: TGTGCCAGCAGTTTAGACTCGAGCTCCTACAATGAGCAGTTCTTC. It codes for CASSLDSSSYNEQFF.

Many counts were recorded for this clonotype. V is TRBV6-1 and J is TRBJ1-2; D remains ambiguous. Per germline, CDR1 MNHNS and CDR2 SASEGT. V lost 1 base, J lost 5 bases, and 11 bases lay in between. The CDR3 totals 14 residues. CDR3 bases: TGTGCCAGCAGTGAAGGGGGATGGACGTATGGCTACACCTTC. This translates into CASSEGGWTYGYTF.

The table lists this clonotype with many counts. V is TRBV7-6 and J is TRBJ2-2, with D possibly being TRBD2 (6 bases). Germline CDR1 SGHVS, CDR2 FNYEAQ. V was clipped by 5 bases and J by 6 bases, with 16 bases between them. The CDR3 is made up of 15 amino acids. This chain's CDR3 is CASSAFVEGAGELFF. The CDR3 DNA follows: TGTGCCAGCAGCGCCTTCGTGGAGGGCGCCGGGGAGCTGTTTTTT. Using reference TRBV7-6 and TRBJ2-2 for the parts outside the CDR3, the full variable domain is GAGVSQSPRYKVTKRGQDVALRCDPISGHVSLYWYRQALGQGPEFLTYFNYEAQQDKSGLPNDRFSAERPEGSISTLTIQRTEQRDSAMYRCASSAFVEGAGELFFGEGSRLTVL.

This clonotype was counted at least ten times. The V gene is TRBV20-1, the J gene TRBJ2-7; D perhaps matches TRBD2 (6 bases). V lost 0 bases to trimming and J lost 2 bases, with 11 bases between them. The V gene's germline CDR1 is DFQATT and CDR2 SNEGSKA (reference sequence). The length of the CDR3 is 14 residues. CDR3: CSARDPSAAYEQYF. In DNA, the CDR3 is TGCAGTGCTAGAGATCCTAGCGCAGCCTACGAGCAGTACTTC.

Regarding this clonotype: Since a much larger clone is just one base distant, this may be a read error. This rearrangement joins TRBV5-1 to TRBJ1-4; perhaps TRBD1 as D (6 bases). The CDR3 is 15 amino acids. Germline V gene lookup returns CDR1 SGHRS and CDR2 YFSETQ. The CDR3 sequence: CACSLEGGRAEKLFF. Here the CDR3 DNA reads TGCGCCTGCAGCTTGGAAGGGGGTCGGGCTGAAAAACTGTTTTTT.

This clonotype was found many times. The V gene is TRBV10-1, the J gene TRBJ2-2; D gene unclear. The CDR3 loop spans 13 amino acids. The germline V gene encodes CDR1 WNHNN and CDR2 SYGVQD (reference sequence). The germline V and J ends were trimmed by 6 bases and 2 bases, with 7 bases remaining between them. The CDR3 sequence is CASRQDNTGELFF. In DNA, the CDR3 is TGCGCCAGCAGGCAAGATAACACCGGGGAGCTGTTTTTT.

The V and J genes are TRBV14 and TRBJ2-3, with D tentatively TRBD2 (5 bases). V shed 1 base and J shed 4 bases, with 15 bases lying between them. Germline V lookup: CDR1 SGHDN, CDR2 FVKESK. This CDR3 has 16 residues. The CDR3, as DNA: TGTGCCAGCAGCCAAGGGGGTTTTTGGAGGTCAGATACGCAGTATTTT. It specifies CASSQGGFWRSDTQYF.

The V gene is TRBV2, the J gene TRBJ1-6; the D gene is possibly TRBD1 (5 bases). The CDR3 runs 14 residues. Looked up from germline, CDR1 is SNHLY and CDR2 is FYNNEI. V was trimmed by 2 bases and J by 10 bases, leaving 12 bases between them. The CDR3 region has the DNA TGTGCCAGCAGTGAACCACCCCGGGGCTCACCCCTCCACTTT. Protein: CASSEPPRGSPLHF.

This clonotype has a count of ten or more. The chain carries TRBV7-2 and TRBJ1-5; D perhaps matches TRBD1 (6 bases). Trimming removed 0 bases at V and 0 bases at J, with 12 bases between. This CDR3 comprises 17 residues. Per germline, CDR1 SGHTA and CDR2 FQGNSA. The CDR3 reads CASSLARTAYSNQPQHF. DNA of the CDR3: TGTGCCAGCAGCTTAGCGCGGACAGCTTATAGCAATCAGCCCCAGCATTTT.

This clonotype was picked up many times. This chain joins TRBV12-3 or TRBV12-4 and TRBJ2-3, with 7 positions matching TRBD2. The trim removed 1 base at V and 6 bases at J, leaving 4 bases unmatched. CDR3 length: 14 residues. In nucleotides, the CDR3 is TGTGCCAGCAGTTTAGGGGAGGGTCCGGATACGCAGTATTTT. As protein: CASSLGEGPDTQYF.

This clonotype was seen ten or more times. The chain carries TRBV29-1 and TRBJ2-2; tentatively, D is TRBD1 (5 bases). Germline V gene sequence: CDR1 SQVTM, CDR2 ANQGSEA. The CDR3 contains 14 residues. Between the trimmed V and J ends, which lost 4 bases and 0 bases, there was a span of 9 bases. CDR3 nucleotide sequence: TGCAGCGTTGCAGGGATCGCGAACACCGGGGAGCTGTTTTTT. Its protein is CSVAGIANTGELFF.

This clonotype came up many times. The V gene is TRBV12-3 or TRBV12-4, the J gene TRBJ2-7; unclear D gene. The CDR3 runs 13 residues. V lost 6 bases to trimming and J lost 1 base, with 10 bases between them. CDR3 region: CASSSPTSYEQYF. The CDR3 region has the DNA TGTGCCAGCAGCTCGCCAACTTCCTACGAGCAGTACTTC.

This clonotype has only a few counts. This chain connects TRBV12-3 or TRBV12-4 to TRBJ2-3, with TRBD2 identical over 11 bases. This CDR3 region has 16 residues. The trim removed 6 bases at V and 5 bases at J, leaving 10 bases unmatched. In DNA, the CDR3 is TGTGCCAGCAGCCGCACTAGCGGGGGCTTAAAAGATACGCAGTATTTT. It codes for CASSRTSGGLKDTQYF.

By sample fraction, this clonotype is medium-sized. The rearrangement links TRBV10-2 to TRBJ1-2; D gene ambiguous. In germline, CDR1 is WSHSY, CDR2 SAAADI. The CDR3 has 14 amino acids. The V end lost 1 base, the J end lost 8 bases, and 14 bases lay between the germline ends. CDR3 sequence (DNA): TGCGCCAGCAGTGAGTGGATGGGAACAAGGGGCTACACCTTC. This codes for CASSEWMGTRGYTF.

This clonotype has more than one count but fewer than ten. The rearrangement links TRBV5-6 to TRBJ1-1; 7 nucleotides agree with TRBD1. CDR1 is SGHDT and CDR2 is YYEEEE in the germline V gene. V shed 1 base, J shed 6 bases, and the junction held 6 bases outside the gene matches. This CDR3 contains 14 residues. DNA of the CDR3: TGTGCCAGCAGCTTGTACAGGGGTTTGGCTGAAGCTTTCTTT. It codes for CASSLYRGLAEAFF.

There are many counts of this clonotype. The CDR3 is CASSPGTTLSTDTQYF. CDR3 bases: TGTGCCAGCAGCCCAGGGACTACCCTTTCCACAGATACGCAGTATTTT. The chain has TRBV12-3 or TRBV12-4 and TRBJ2-3; TRBD2 matches at 7 bases. The CDR3 loop spans 16 amino acids. V dropped 6 bases and J dropped 2; count of bases not matched to a gene: 11.

There are many counts of this clonotype. This chain connects TRBV13 to TRBJ2-1; no clear D gene. This CDR3 is 11 amino acids long. The germline V and J ends were trimmed by 5 bases and 9 bases, with 8 bases remaining between them. Germline CDR1 is PRHDT and CDR2 is FYEKMQ (reference sequence). The CDR3 loop is CASSLMGEQFF. The CDR3 DNA reads TGTGCCAGCAGCCTAATGGGTGAGCAGTTCTTC.

In its sample, this clonotype was seen a few times. The chain couples TRBV10-3 to TRBJ1-1, with a possible D match to TRBD1 (6 bases). The CDR3 is made up of 14 amino acids. Trimming pared 5 bases from V and 1 base from J, leaving 11 bases between. In germline, CDR1 is ENHRY, CDR2 SYGVKD. CDR3 sequence: CAISRKQGNTEAFF. The DNA for the CDR3 is TGTGCCATCAGTCGAAAACAGGGGAACACTGAAGCTTTCTTT.

This clonotype was observed many times. This chain uses TRBV29-1 with TRBJ1-2; the D gene is possibly TRBD1 (6 bases). The CDR3 consists of 13 residues. Germline CDR1 reads SQVTM; CDR2 reads ANQGSEA. Trimming removed 4 bases from V and 3 bases from J, with 12 bases in between. CDR3 coding DNA: TGCAGCGTTGCTGGGGGGCTCGACTATGGCTACACCTTC. As protein: CSVAGGLDYGYTF.

This sequence joins TRBV5-5 and TRBJ1-2; tentative D call: TRBD1 (6 bases). The CDR3 contains 15 residues. Trimming shortened V by 4 bases and J by 4 bases, and 17 bases separated the two germline ends. CDR1 and CDR2 (germline): SGHKS, YYEKEE (reference sequence). CDR3 region: CASSGGPQGFYGYTF. As DNA, the CDR3 is TGTGCCAGCAGCGGGGGGCCCCAGGGATTCTATGGCTACACCTTC.

This clonotype was seen repeatedly, ten times or more. Here the CDR3 reads CSQFRGGQETQYF. In DNA form, the CDR3 reads TGCAGTCAATTCCGGGGGGGACAAGAGACCCAGTACTTC. This chain joins TRBV20-1 and TRBJ2-5, with 8 bases identical to TRBD2. In germline, CDR1 is DFQATT, CDR2 SNEGSKA (reference sequence). The V segment lost 8 bases and the J segment 2 bases; nucleotides outside the gene matches: 7. This CDR3 spans 13 amino acids.

This clonotype was counted between two and nine times. The DNA of the CDR3 is TGCAGTGCCGTCATCTCCGGGACAGAGAACTACAATGAGCAGTTCTTC. Translating gives CSAVISGTENYNEQFF. This chain joins TRBV20-1 and TRBJ2-1; 7 nucleotides match TRBD1. This CDR3 is built from 16 residues. Germline V gene sequence: CDR1 DFQATT, CDR2 SNEGSKA (reference sequence). Trimming at V came to 6 bases and at J to 3 bases, leaving 14 bases not matched to a gene.

This clonotype has ten or more counts. This rearrangement joins TRBV30 to TRBJ1-3; D is unresolved. This CDR3 has 13 residues. Germline assignment: CDR1 GTSNPN and CDR2 SVGIG (reference sequence). Trimming left V 3 bases short and J 0 bases short, with 6 bases between. Here the CDR3 DNA reads TGTGCCTGGAGGGTCAGCTCTGGAAACACCATATATTTT. Amino acid sequence: CAWRVSSGNTIYF.

This clonotype was counted between two and nine times. J is TRBJ2-5 and V is TRBV18; D call uncertain. V gave up 3 bases and J gave up 0 bases, with 2 bases separating them. This CDR3 spans 12 amino acids. Germline V gene lookup returns CDR1 KGHSH and CDR2 LQKENI. In nucleotides, the CDR3 is TGTGCCAGCTCACCGTACCAAGAGACCCAGTACTTC. It is translated as CASSPYQETQYF.